The clone carrying this T cell receptor (beta chain) was seen repeatedly, ten times or more. Its antigen is unidentified. This CDR3 is 12 amino acids long. Germline V CDR1 and CDR2: LGHNA, YSLEER. The V end was cut by 4 bases, the J end by 10 bases, with 8 bases between. This sample stems from a study of T cells after yellow fever vaccination. In TCRdb, the 5' RACE reads were re-called with MiXCR into one record per CDR3 protein. The repertoire holds about 30,000 distinct CDR3 sequences, with 4.4% as singletons. Overall study findings and caveats: Across the CD4 and CD8 compartments, a small share of clonotypes was present in both. One caveat is that FACS-sorted repertoires could contain abundant clonotypes contaminating from the bulk population.

Here the sequenced sample was CD8+ T cells sorted from PBMCs, taken 5 days after the yellow fever booster vaccination. The J gene is TRBJ2-6, the V gene TRBV4-3; no clear D gene. This receptor was obtained from a man in his thirties or forties who received the YFV17D yellow fever vaccine. CDR3 amino acids: CASSRDPNVLTF. The DNA of the CDR3 is TGCGCCAGCAGCCGGGATCCTAACGTCCTGACTTTC.